These T cell receptor beta chains were read from a single sample in a study of blood T cells in healthy people across ages. TCRdb processed the 5' RACE reads anew with MiXCR; each CDR3 protein has one entry. The data hold more than 650,000 distinct CDR3 sequences, with about 55% observed a single time. Specimen: blood. The receptor set was obtained from a man at least 80 years old in good health. The CDR3 runs from the conserved cysteine through the conserved F or W. The D gene is left open where the match is weak. Only part of the rows carry a size: once, few, many, or a class if the clone is expanded.

size	V	J	D	CDR3	DNA
few	TRBV12-3/TRBV12-4	TRBJ2-7	TRBD2	CASSLGGGFDYEQYF	TGTGCCAGCAGTTTAGGGGGAGGGTTCGACTACGAGCAGTACTTC
-	TRBV13	TRBJ2-5	-	CASSLGLVSEETQYF	TGTGCCAGCAGCTTAGGTCTAGTATCAGAAGAGACCCAGTACTTC
few	TRBV9	TRBJ2-3	TRBD2	CASSLRGSGSGTDTQYF	TGTGCCAGCAGCCTCCGGGGTAGCGGGAGCGGCACAGATACGCAGTATTTT
-	TRBV27	TRBJ2-7	TRBD2	CASSFSTAQREKSYEQYF	TGTGCCAGCAGTTTCTCTACCGCTCAGCGGGAGAAGTCCTACGAGCAGTACTTC
-	TRBV20-1	TRBJ2-7	TRBD2	CSAATSGAYEQYF	TGCAGTGCGGCTACTAGCGGAGCCTACGAGCAGTACTTC
-	TRBV14	TRBJ2-1	-	CASSQPSVSEQFF	TGTGCCAGCAGCCAACCGAGCGTGAGTGAGCAGTTCTTC
few	TRBV29-1	TRBJ2-7	-	CSAAVQGRRYEQYF	TGCAGCGCAGCCGTACAGGGCCGAAGGTACGAGCAGTACTTC
-	TRBV5-1	TRBJ2-7	-	CASSLDSTVVREQYF	TGCGCCAGCAGCTTGGATTCGACAGTTGTACGCGAGCAGTACTTC
-	TRBV15	TRBJ2-6	-	CATSREGRASGANVLTF	TGTGCCACCAGCAGAGAGGGACGGGCCTCTGGGGCCAACGTCCTGACTTTC
few	TRBV7-2	TRBJ2-6	-	CASSPTGAGANVLTF	TGTGCCAGCAGCCCAACAGGAGCTGGGGCCAACGTCCTGACTTTC
-	TRBV10-3	TRBJ1-2	-	CAISEGADYGHTF	TGTGCCATCAGTGAAGGGGCTGACTATGGCCACACCTTC
-	TRBV20-1	TRBJ2-7	TRBD2	CSASSGKGFNEQYF	TGCAGTGCTAGCAGCGGGAAAGGTTTTAACGAGCAGTACTTC
-	TRBV13	TRBJ2-7	-	CASRPDGGTGRYEQYF	TGTGCCAGCAGGCCAGACGGGGGAACAGGCCGGTACGAGCAGTACTTC
-	TRBV24-1	TRBJ2-1	TRBD2	CATSRLAGGPNEQFF	TGTGCCACCAGCCGACTAGCGGGAGGGCCGAATGAGCAGTTCTTC
few	TRBV7-3	TRBJ2-7	TRBD1	CASSQGQSEQYF	TGTGCCAGCAGCCAGGGACAGTCCGAGCAGTACTTC
-	TRBV5-5	TRBJ1-1	-	CASSLGTGPLNTEAFF	TGTGCCAGCAGCTTGGGGACTGGACCTTTGAACACTGAAGCTTTCTTT
-	TRBV20-1	TRBJ2-3	TRBD2	CSALTSEGTDTQYF	TGCAGTGCCCTGACTAGCGAGGGTACAGATACGCAGTATTTT
-	TRBV6-5	TRBJ2-1	TRBD2	CASSYSTSGRDNEQFF	TGTGCCAGCAGTTACTCGACTAGCGGGAGGGACAATGAGCAGTTCTTC
-	TRBV6-2/TRBV6-3	TRBJ2-2	-	CASRAPSTGELFF	TGTGCCAGCAGAGCCCCTTCGACCGGGGAGCTGTTTTTT
-	TRBV24-1	TRBJ2-5	TRBD2	CATSDPRRAGGRNEQYF	TGTGCCACCAGTGACCCCCGGAGAGCGGGAGGGAGGAATGAGCAGTACTTC
-	TRBV4-2	TRBJ1-6	TRBD1	CASSQPSTGGSSPLHF	TGTGCCAGCAGCCAACCCTCGACAGGGGGAAGTTCACCCCTCCACTTT
many	TRBV20-1	TRBJ2-5	-	CSARDLPGPQPNEQYF	TGCAGTGCTAGAGATCTCCCGGGCCCCCAGCCCAATGAGCAGTACTTC
once	TRBV11-2	TRBJ2-3	-	CASSIKDTILDTQYF	TGTGCCAGCAGCATAAAGGATACTATATTGGATACGCAGTATTTT
few	TRBV10-1	TRBJ2-2	-	CASSGGPDRNTGELFF	TGCGCCAGCAGTGGCGGGCCAGACCGGAACACCGGGGAGCTGTTTTTT
-	TRBV5-1	TRBJ2-1	-	CASSQQGAYNEQFF	TGCGCCAGCAGCCAACAGGGAGCCTACAATGAGCAGTTCTTC